This record covers a single TCR beta chain. These data are taken from a study of blood T cell repertoires in COVID-19. This table comes from immunoSEQ multiplex PCR, and its TCRdb copy is limited to in-frame clones, with some not included. The data show more than 60,000 clones, with 90% seen just once and 16% held by the top ten. This clonotype was obtained from a woman at least 80 years old with active or convalescent COVID-19. The sequenced sample was peripheral blood.

CDR3 sequence (DNA): TGCAGCGTTGAATCTTACAGGGGAAGATGCTCTGGAAACACCATATATTTT. Its translation is CSVESYRGRCSGNTIYF. The genes are TRBV29-1 and TRBJ1-3, with 7 bases lining up with TRBD1. With V trimmed by 2 bases and J by 0 bases, 10 bases remained unmatched. The CDR3 has 17 residues. The germline V gene encodes CDR1 SQVTM and CDR2 ANQGSEA.